These 28 T cell receptor beta chains came from one sample sequenced in a study of blood T cell repertoires in COVID-19. The repertoire was sequenced with immunoSEQ multiplex PCR; TCRdb's copy has only in-frame clones and lacks some. The table has over 200,000 clones, around 90% seen once. Specimen: peripheral blood. The receptors were sampled from a woman under 30 who had recovered from COVID-19.

The chain employs TRBV5-1 and TRBJ1-1, with 8 bases aligning to TRBD1. Germline trimming cut 6 bases from V and 5 bases from J; bases unmatched to any gene: 15. CDR3 length: 16 amino acids. Germline V gene data show CDR1 as SGHRS and CDR2 as YFSETQ. CDR3 residues: CASTYSLGQGETEAFF. As DNA, the CDR3 is TGCGCCAGCACATATTCTCTAGGACAGGGAGAGACTGAAGCTTTCTTT.

This rearrangement joins TRBV7-9 to TRBJ1-2, with TRBD1 matching 7 bases. Germline loops: CDR1 SEHNR, CDR2 FQNEAQ (reference sequence). CDR3 length: 13 residues. The V and J ends lost 5 bases and 4 bases, in that order; junction bases with no gene match: 4. The CDR3 is CASSRGGGYGYTF. The CDR3 DNA sequence: TGTGCCAGCAGCCGAGGGGGCGGCTATGGCTACACCTTC.

The CDR3 here is CASSSPGTVSYEQYF. The CDR3 DNA follows: TGTGCCAGCAGCTCTCCCGGGACTGTCTCCTACGAGCAGTACTTC. V and J are TRBV7-2 and TRBJ2-7; D may be TRBD2 (6 bases). This CDR3 is built from 15 residues. The germline V and J ends were trimmed by 4 bases and 0 bases, with 13 bases remaining between them. CDR1 and CDR2 from the germline V gene are SGHTA and FQGNSA.

The V call is TRBV19, the J call TRBJ1-1; 7 nucleotides align to TRBD1. Germline V gene lookup returns CDR1 LNHDA and CDR2 SQIVND (reference sequence). The CDR3 sequence is 12 residues long. V shed 10 bases and J 4 bases; nucleotides not matched to a gene: 6. The CDR3 region has the DNA TGTGCCACTAACAGGGGCCGCACTGAAGCTTTCTTT. Translation: CATNRGRTEAFF.

This chain connects TRBV6-5 to TRBJ2-1, with 8 bases lining up with TRBD2. Germline V gene lookup returns CDR1 MNHEY and CDR2 SVGAGI. The CDR3 length is 15 residues. The junction had 7 bases not matched to a gene; V was cut back by 6 bases and J by 3 bases. The CDR3 bases are TGTGCCAGCAGCAAAATAGCGGGATACTACAATGAGCAGTTCTTC. The encoded protein is CASSKIAGYYNEQFF.

V usage is TRBV6-1 and J usage is TRBJ2-2; D is possibly TRBD2 (5 bases). The CDR3 is 13 residues long. CDR1 is MNHNS and CDR2 is SASEGT in the germline V gene. Trimming removed 6 bases at V and 1 base at J, with 6 bases between. The CDR3 spells CASRGENTGELFF. CDR3 in DNA: TGTGCCAGCAGGGGAGAGAACACCGGGGAGCTGTTTTTT.

The CDR3 reads CASSEEAGELFF. The CDR3 nucleotides are TGTGCCAGCAGCGAGGAGGCCGGGGAGCTGTTTTTT. The chain combines TRBV5-4 with TRBJ2-2; D perhaps matches TRBD2 (5 bases). Germline V gene lookup returns CDR1 SGHNT and CDR2 YYREEE (reference sequence). The germline V and J ends were trimmed by 4 bases and 6 bases, with 7 bases remaining between them. The CDR3 spans 12 residues.

This clone showed up just a few times. The V and J genes are TRBV7-2 and TRBJ1-2, with no clear D. The CDR3 is 15 residues long. V was clipped by 3 bases and J by 1 base, with 12 bases between them. The V gene's germline CDR1 is SGHTA and CDR2 FQGNSA. The CDR3 DNA sequence: TGTGCCAGCAGCTTGCAAGTACGGAGTAACTATGGCTACACCTTC. This sequence encodes CASSLQVRSNYGYTF.

This chain links TRBV29-1 with TRBJ1-1; D remains unclear. Germline V gene sequence: CDR1 SQVTM, CDR2 ANQGSEA. Deletions cut 8 bases from V and 1 base from J, with 17 bases between. This CDR3 is 14 amino acids long. The CDR3 region has the DNA TGCAGCTTAAGAGGGCGCGCGGGGAACACTGAAGCTTTCTTT. It specifies CSLRGRAGNTEAFF.

This sequence joins TRBV15 and TRBJ2-3; D gene unclear. Between the trimmed V and J ends, which lost 2 bases and 1 base, there was a span of 13 bases. The CDR3 consists of 16 residues. The germline CDR1 and CDR2 sequences are LNHNV and YYDKDF (reference sequence). CDR3 sequence reads: CATSRPSELRTDTQYF. The CDR3 DNA sequence: TGTGCCACCAGCAGACCCTCGGAACTACGCACAGATACGCAGTATTTT. Together with reference TRBV15 and TRBJ2-3, the CDR3 gives the full variable domain: DAMVIQNPRYQVTQFGKPVTLSCSQTLNHNVMYWYQQKSSQAPKLLFHYYDKDFNNEADTPDNFQSRRPNTSFCFLDIRSPGLGDTAMYLCATSRPSELRTDTQYFGPGTRLTVL.

This chain uses TRBV24-1 with TRBJ2-1; 9 bases match TRBD2. This CDR3 is built from 16 residues. The trim removed 3 bases at V and 7 bases at J, leaving 9 bases unmatched. Germline values: CDR1 KGHDR, CDR2 SFDVKD. CDR3 sequence (DNA): TGTGCCACCAGTGATCCTCTTATAGCGGGAGTAAATGAGCAGTTCTTC. This translates into CATSDPLIAGVNEQFF.

V usage is TRBV7-9 and J usage is TRBJ2-1; D gene ambiguous. The CDR3 is made up of 12 amino acids. Per germline, CDR1 SEHNR and CDR2 FQNEAQ (reference sequence). V lost 4 bases, J lost 4 bases, and 5 bases lay in between. Here the CDR3 DNA reads TGTGCCAGCAGCTCCCAGTACAATGAGCAGTTCTTC. Translation: CASSSQYNEQFF.

The CDR3 DNA is TGCGCCAGCAGCCAGGCTAGCGGGGGCACAGATACGCAGTATTTT. Translating it yields CASSQASGGTDTQYF. The chain has TRBV4-1 and TRBJ2-3; 9 bases are shared with TRBD2. V was clipped by 3 bases and J by 1 base; unmatched bases: 2. This CDR3 region has 15 residues. The germline V gene encodes CDR1 MGHRA and CDR2 YSYEKL.

The table lists this clone with a count of one. The V gene is TRBV30, the J gene TRBJ2-7, with D possibly matching TRBD2 (5 bases). V was pared by 4 bases and J by 2 bases, with 12 bases between. The CDR3 totals 13 residues. CDR1 and CDR2 (germline): GTSNPN, SVGIG (reference sequence). The CDR3 loop is CAWNLDLTYEQYF. CDR3 bases: TGTGCCTGGAACTTGGACTTGACCTACGAGCAGTACTTC.

On this clone itself: The junction shows a germline mismatch at one end, possibly a read error. The genes are TRBV2 and TRBJ1-1; 9 nucleotides align to TRBD1. This CDR3 comprises 15 residues. Germline V lookup: CDR1 SNHLY, CDR2 FYNNEI. The CDR3 here is CASSEEGQGVTEAFF. CDR3 coding DNA: TGTGCCAGCAGCGAAGAGGGACAGGGTGTGACTGAAGCTTTCTTT.

A few counts support this clone. This chain uses TRBV4-1 with TRBJ2-7, with TRBD2 matching 11 bases. Germline CDR1 is MGHRA and CDR2 is YSYEKL. This CDR3 is built from 15 residues. Unmatched junction bases numbered 3, after V lost 3 bases and J lost 2 bases. CDR3: CASSQQTSGAYEQYF. The CDR3 DNA follows: TGCGCCAGCAGCCAGCAGACTAGCGGGGCCTACGAGCAGTACTTC.

This clone was counted a single time. This chain connects TRBV7-9 to TRBJ2-7; 12 nucleotides align to TRBD2. The ends lost 5 bases at V and 3 bases at J; junction bases unmatched: 2. Per germline, CDR1 SEHNR and CDR2 FQNEAQ (reference sequence). The CDR3 extends over 14 amino acids. CDR3 coding DNA: TGTGCCAGCAGCCTGACTAGCGGGAGCTACGAGCAGTACTTC. It is translated as CASSLTSGSYEQYF.

The J gene is TRBJ2-5, the V gene TRBV7-6, with a possible D match to TRBD2 (6 bases). The V end was cut by 1 base, the J end by 5 bases, with 17 bases between. Germline V gene lookup returns CDR1 SGHVS and CDR2 FNYEAQ. The CDR3 contains 16 residues. The CDR3 is CASSLEFGGIGETQYF. In nucleotides, the CDR3 is TGTGCCAGCAGCTTAGAGTTTGGCGGGATTGGGGAGACCCAGTACTTC.

The chain joins TRBV25-1 to TRBJ2-7; perhaps TRBD2 as D (5 bases). CDR1 is MGHDK and CDR2 is SYGVNS in the germline V gene. CDR3 length: 13 amino acids. Trimming shortened V by 3 bases and J by 3 bases, and 9 bases separated the two germline ends. CDR3 in amino acids: CASSDEGYYEQYF. The CDR3 nucleotides read TGTGCCAGCAGTGATGAGGGATACTACGAGCAGTACTTC.

This clone has a single count. This chain connects TRBV5-1 to TRBJ2-1, with TRBD2 identical over 10 bases. The CDR3 extends over 15 amino acids. In germline, CDR1 is SGHRS, CDR2 YFSETQ. With V trimmed by 2 bases and J by 7 bases, 6 bases remained unmatched. CDR3 nucleotide sequence: TGCGCCAGCAGCTTTAGCGGGAGGAGGCCGAATGAGCAGTTCTTC. It translates to CASSFSGRRPNEQFF.

This clone has just a few counts. The V gene is TRBV7-3, the J gene TRBJ1-1, with TRBD1 as a possible D gene (5 bases). CDR3 length: 14 amino acids. Trimming stripped 2 bases from V and 4 bases from J, with 11 bases between. Germline CDR1 SGHTA, CDR2 FQGTGA. CDR3 sequence: CASSLQGSTTEAFF. CDR3 coding DNA: TGTGCCAGCAGCTTACAGGGATCAACCACTGAAGCTTTCTTT.

The J gene is TRBJ2-2, the V gene TRBV9; TRBD2 matches 7 bases. V lost 0 bases, J lost 5 bases, and 4 bases stayed unmatched. Looked up from germline, CDR1 is SGDLS and CDR2 is YYNGEE. This CDR3 is 15 amino acids long. CDR3 residues: CASSVVLSGTGELFF. The CDR3 nucleotides are TGTGCCAGCAGCGTAGTTCTTAGCGGGACCGGGGAGCTGTTTTTT.

This clone has a handful of counts. This rearrangement joins TRBV5-4 to TRBJ2-7, with TRBD2 as a possible D gene (7 bases). Trimming pared 0 bases from V and 6 bases from J, leaving 19 bases between. The CDR3 contains 16 residues. Germline CDR1 SGHNT, CDR2 YYREEE (reference sequence). The CDR3 DNA sequence: TGTGCCAGCAGCTTGGAAGGGGGGGACCTCCTTATCGAGCAGTACTTC. Translated, it gives CASSLEGGDLLIEQYF.

V and J are TRBV20-1 and TRBJ2-1; 9 bases are shared with TRBD1. Trimming removed 3 bases from V and 2 bases from J; junction bases left unmatched: 11. The CDR3 has 17 residues. The germline V gene has CDR1 DFQATT and CDR2 SNEGSKA (reference sequence). The CDR3 DNA reads TGCAGTGCTAGTACCGACCTGGGACAGGGAGCCTACAATGAGCAGTTCTTC. It yields the protein CSASTDLGQGAYNEQFF.

The chain carries TRBV7-2 and TRBJ1-2; the D is unclear. The CDR3 runs to 12 residues. Trimming pared 4 bases from V and 7 bases from J, leaving 10 bases between. Germline V gene sequence: CDR1 SGHTA, CDR2 FQGNSA. Written as DNA, the CDR3 is TGTGCCAGCAGCTACCTGGAGGTTGGCTACACCTTC. This codes for CASSYLEVGYTF.

This rearrangement joins TRBV29-1 to TRBJ2-1; maybe TRBD1 (5 bases). Trimming took 2 bases from V and 10 from J, leaving 15 bases between them. CDR3 length: 13 residues. Germline CDR1 and CDR2: SQVTM and ANQGSEA. CDR3 coding DNA: TGCAGCGTTGAATTCACTCGAAGGGGCGAGCAGTTCTTC. Its translation: CSVEFTRRGEQFF.

This chain connects TRBV2 to TRBJ2-3, with 11 bases identical to TRBD2. In germline, CDR1 is SNHLY, CDR2 FYNNEI. V shed 1 base and J 5 bases; nucleotides not matched to a gene: 5. The CDR3 runs 16 residues. The CDR3 DNA follows: TGTGCCAGCAGTGAAGGAACTAGCGGGAGCTTAGATACGCAGTATTTT. Protein sequence: CASSEGTSGSLDTQYF.

The V gene is TRBV9, the J gene TRBJ1-1, with D hard to call. Between the trimmed V and J ends, which lost 0 bases and 8 bases, there was a span of 17 bases. Germline CDR1 SGDLS, CDR2 YYNGEE. The CDR3 length is 15 residues. DNA for the CDR3: TGTGCCAGCAGCGTAGAGGAGATCCTGGGTTCAGAAGCTTTCTTT. Protein product: CASSVEEILGSEAFF.